This T cell receptor (beta chain) came from a study of shared clonotypes between healthy human individuals. How the authors handled the data: Because ImmunoSEQ provided only junction sequences with no quality scores, the filtering differed. The assay was immunoSEQ multiplex PCR, and TCRdb's table has in-frame clones only and misses some. From that table come the V and J calls and clone size; the DNA was used to work out D and trimming. The sample holds over a million clones, approximately 98.5% seen once. Donors included only healthy HIV-negative adults lacking recent acute infections or vaccinations. This CDR3 has 15 amino acids. CDR1 SNHLY and CDR2 FYNNEI come from the germline V gene. After removal of 2 bases from V and 9 bases from J, the junction contained 5 bases not matched to a gene.

The chain is built from TRBV2 and TRBJ2-1; 12 nucleotides line up with TRBD2. The sequence was obtained from a man in his thirties or forties in good health. What was sequenced was naive CD4+ T cells sorted from blood. Specified subset: CD45RA+ positively selected. CDR3 bases: TGTGCCAGCAGTGAACTAGCGGGAGGGCCGGGTGAGCAGTTCTTC. Its translation: CASSELAGGPGEQFF.